This T cell receptor (beta chain) originates from a study of Ad26.COV2.S vaccination and SARS-CoV-2 variants. Whole-study findings and limits: Vaccinated individuals (as opposed to placebo recipients) had higher spike-specific TCR breadth. Spike-specific CD8+ and CD4+ T cell responses reportedly showed substantial breadth after vaccination. Breadth of non-spike TCRs did not differ between vaccinees and placebo recipients. Overall T cell responses may have been underestimated by the analyses of TCR breadth and depth.

Here immunoSEQ multiplex PCR was the method, and the copy in TCRdb shows in-frame clones only, minus some. This table has around 350,000 clones, around 92% appearing once. Germline CDR1 reads SEHNR; CDR2 reads FQNEAQ (reference sequence). V was trimmed by 3 bases and J by 9 bases, leaving 12 bases between them. This CDR3 comprises 13 residues. On this clone: Its specificity is unknown.

The chain uses TRBV7-9 and TRBJ1-5; D is perhaps TRBD1 (5 bases). This receptor was obtained from a human donor who had recovered from COVID-19. Sample: peripheral blood, taken after recovery from COVID-19. The CDR3 loop reads CASSLSPQGPQHF. CDR3 bases: TGTGCCAGCAGCTTGTCACCCCAGGGGCCCCAGCATTTT.